These T cell receptor beta chains were read from a single sample in a study of regulatory T cells in long-lasting Graves disease. From the multiplex PCR reads, TCRdb called clonotypes with MiXCR, one entry per CDR3 protein. The sample has 250,000 to 300,000 distinct CDR3 sequences, around 20% seen once. This material consisted of peripheral blood mononuclear cells (PBMCs), taken when the disease was refractory, from a patient treated with antithyroid drugs. The receptors here all came from a female donor with Graves disease. Both conserved end residues are part of each CDR3. A D gene is named only where the DNA matches it firmly. A clone size is listed for some rows: how often the clone was seen (once, few, many), or a class if it is expanded.

d_call j_call clone_size v_call cdr3_nt cdr3_aa
. TRBJ2-5 many TRBV18 TGTGCCAGCTCACCCGGGTACCAAGAGACCCAGTACTTC CASSPGYQETQYF
. TRBJ1-1 few TRBV6-1 TGTGCCAGCACGTCGGCGGCAGAAGCTTTCTTT CASTSAAEAFF
TRBD1 TRBJ2-7 . TRBV6-1 TGTGCCATCAGCCCCGGGACAGGGGGGGACGAGCAGTACTTC CAISPGTGGDEQYF
TRBD1 TRBJ2-6 . TRBV7-8 TGTGCCAGCAGCCCCTTTGGACAGGGAGCGGGGGCCAACGTCCTGACTTTC CASSPFGQGAGANVLTF
TRBD1 TRBJ1-2 many TRBV7-9 TGTGCCAGCAGCTTAGAAGGGACAGGGGAAGGCTACACCTTC CASSLEGTGEGYTF
TRBD1 TRBJ2-2 . TRBV4-3 TGCGCCAGCAGCCAAGAACAGGGGGCAACCGGGGAGCTGTTTTTT CASSQEQGATGELFF
TRBD1 TRBJ1-2 many TRBV27 TGTGCCAGCAGTTTAGTCGGGACAGAATTCTATGGCTACACCTTC CASSLVGTEFYGYTF
. TRBJ1-6 many TRBV28 TGTGCCAGCAGTCCCGGGACCGATAGCTCCTATAATTCACCCCTCCACTTT CASSPGTDSSYNSPLHF
TRBD1 TRBJ2-5 many TRBV6-5 TGTGCCAGCAGTTACTGGAATCTGGACAGGGGGGGAGAGACCCAGTACTTC CASSYWNLDRGGETQYF
. TRBJ1-2 few TRBV5-4 TGTGCCAGCAGCTTGTCTCACAGCCAAGTCTATGGCTACACCTTC CASSLSHSQVYGYTF
. TRBJ1-2 . TRBV29-1 TGCAGCGTTACTGGGGTTGAGGGCTACGCCTTC CSVTGVEGYAF
. TRBJ2-2 few TRBV28 TGTGCCAGCAGTGACAACACCGGGGAGCTGTTTTTT CASSDNTGELFF
. TRBJ1-3 few TRBV20-1 TGCAGTGCCCCAGAACCAGGGAGCTCTGGAAACACCATATATTTT CSAPEPGSSGNTIYF
TRBD2 TRBJ2-7 . TRBV10-3 TGTGCCATCAGTGAATCGGGACTAGCCGATACCTACGAGCAGTACTTC CAISESGLADTYEQYF
. TRBJ2-7 few TRBV7-2 TGTGCCAGCAGCTTAGTTGCCGGGATTCCCGGCGAGCAGTACTTC CASSLVAGIPGEQYF
. TRBJ1-4 few TRBV28 TGTGCCAGCAGTCCCCCGTCGGAGGGCTGGGAAAAACTGTTTTTT CASSPPSEGWEKLFF
. TRBJ1-4 . TRBV12-3/TRBV12-4 TGTGCCAGCAGGCAGCCCACGTCTAGGTTGTTTTTT CASRQPTSRLFF
TRBD2 TRBJ2-5 many TRBV25-1 TGTGCCAGCAGTGAATTTTCGGGAGGGGGAGAGACCCAGTACTTC CASSEFSGGGETQYF
TRBD1 TRBJ1-6 few TRBV7-9 TGTGCCAGCAGCTTAAAGGACAGGTCGACTAATTCACCCCTCCACTTT CASSLKDRSTNSPLHF
. TRBJ1-6 many TRBV28 TGTACCAGCAGTTCACACCAAGGGGCTTCACCCCTCCACTTT CTSSSHQGASPLHF
. TRBJ2-6 many TRBV29-1 TGCAGCGTTACAACAGGGGAGGCTGGGGCCAACGTCCTGACTTTC CSVTTGEAGANVLTF
TRBD2 TRBJ2-1 many TRBV2 TGTGCCAGCAGGGGGGGGAGGGACGCAAAGAATGAGCAGTTCTTC CASRGGRDAKNEQFF
. TRBJ1-2 . TRBV7-9 TGTGCCAGCAGCTTAGTGGTCGCTCCCTATGGCTACACCTTC CASSLVVAPYGYTF
TRBD2 TRBJ2-7 many TRBV10-3 TGTGCCATCAGTGACGGGGCTAGCGGGAGGGCTGAGCAGTACTTC CAISDGASGRAEQYF
. TRBJ2-5 many TRBV28 TGTGCCAGCAGTCCAATAGGGGTTGGAGAGACCCAGTACTTC CASSPIGVGETQYF
TRBD1 TRBJ1-4 many TRBV6-2/TRBV6-3 TGTGCCAGCAGGTGGACAGGAGTAGAAAAACTGTTTTTT CASRWTGVEKLFF
TRBD1 TRBJ2-4 many TRBV27 TGTGCCAGCAGGATAGACAGGGATGGCGGAAACATTCAGTACTTC CASRIDRDGGNIQYF
. TRBJ2-2 once TRBV29-1 TGCAGCGTCGACGAGGGGCCAAACACCGGGGAGCTGTTTTTT CSVDEGPNTGELFF
. TRBJ2-3 few TRBV5-1 TGCGCCAGCAGCTTCCGCACAGATACGCAGTATTTT CASSFRTDTQYF
TRBD1 TRBJ2-7 few TRBV29-1 TGCAGCGCCCAACGAGGGACAGGGGGCTACGAGCAGTACTTC CSAQRGTGGYEQYF
. TRBJ1-5 . TRBV7-8 TGTGCCAGCAGCTCTGAAGGAGAGCCCCAGCATTTT CASSSEGEPQHF
TRBD2 TRBJ2-1 . TRBV11-1 TGTGCCAGCAGCTTAGGGACTAGCGGGCCAGCCTACAATGAGCAGTTCTTC CASSLGTSGPAYNEQFF
TRBD2 TRBJ2-7 . TRBV27 TGTGCCAGCAGCCCTATGATGACTAGCGGGCTCTCCTACGAGCAGTACTTC CASSPMMTSGLSYEQYF
. TRBJ1-5 many TRBV27 TGTGCCAGCAGCCCACAGATCGGTAGCAATCAGCCCCAGCATTTT CASSPQIGSNQPQHF
. TRBJ1-2 few TRBV14 TGTGCCAGCAGCCAAGACCCGAGGGGGGGGAGCGGTGGCTACACCTTC CASSQDPRGGSGGYTF
. TRBJ2-2 . TRBV4-1 TGCGCCAGCAGCCAAGACGTGGGAGCGAACACCGGGGAGCTGTTTTTT CASSQDVGANTGELFF
TRBD1 TRBJ2-7 many TRBV20-1 TGCAGTGCTAGCGGGACAGGATATCACGAGCAGTACTTC CSASGTGYHEQYF
TRBD1 TRBJ1-1 many TRBV6-1 TGTGCCAGCAGTCACATCCGGGACAGCATTGAAGCTTTCTTT CASSHIRDSIEAFF